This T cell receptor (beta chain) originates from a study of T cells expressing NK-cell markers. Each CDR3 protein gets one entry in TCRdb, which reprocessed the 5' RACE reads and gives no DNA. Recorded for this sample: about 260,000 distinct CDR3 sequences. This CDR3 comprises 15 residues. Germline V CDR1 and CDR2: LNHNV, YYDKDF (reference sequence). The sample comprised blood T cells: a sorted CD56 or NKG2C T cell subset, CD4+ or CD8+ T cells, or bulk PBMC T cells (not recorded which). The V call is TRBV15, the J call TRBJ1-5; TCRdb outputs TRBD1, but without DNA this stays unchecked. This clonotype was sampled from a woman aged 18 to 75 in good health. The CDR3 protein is CATSREGTGYQPQHF.